This entry describes one T cell receptor beta chain. Its antigen is as yet unknown. The authors ran the assay at deep level. Only in-frame clones appear in the TCRdb table, and some are missing; sequencing was by immunoSEQ multiplex PCR. The sample lists 2,500,000 or so clones; more than 90% were seen once. This entry is derived from a study of shared clonotypes between healthy human individuals. Whole-study context: Researchers drew samples from a couple of women and a few men aged 18 to 49.

Trimming stripped 8 bases from V and 4 bases from J, with 12 bases between. The germline V gene has CDR1 MNHNY and CDR2 SVGAGI (reference sequence). The CDR3 contains 13 residues. Study-level results: At large depth, rarefaction still showed sorted-subset sequencing to be incomplete.

The clonotype comes from a man between 18 and 29 years old in good health. The chain has TRBV6-6 and TRBJ1-5, with D hard to call. Specimen: naive CD4+ T cells sorted from blood. Documented subset: CD45RA+ positively selected. The CDR3 sequence is CASASIQNQPQHF. DNA of the CDR3: TGTGCCAGCGCCAGTATACAAAATCAGCCCCAGCATTTT.